This T cell receptor beta chain was identified in a study of OX40 agonist ivuxolimab in advanced cancers. Study-level background: Ivuxolimab, an antibody that agonizes OX40 (CD134), was administered to the patients. Three patients, one with hepatocellular carcinoma and two with cutaneous melanoma, responded partially. The study, taken as a whole, reports: Expanded clones tended on average to be more numerous among CD8+ T cells than CD4+.

Clones were read by immunoSEQ multiplex PCR, and TCRdb kept only the in-frame ones, dropping some. The sample has about 82,000 clones, around 85% seen once. For this clone: Its antigen is unidentified.

This CDR3 is 14 amino acids long. V shed 1 base and J 6 bases; nucleotides not matched to a gene: 1. Germline assignment: CDR1 SGHAT and CDR2 FQNNGV. Autoimmune disease history or systemic immunosuppression was exclusionary. The source was CD4+ or CD8+ T cells sorted from blood, collected in a trial of the OX40 agonist ivuxolimab. This TCR derives from an adult with an advanced solid tumor such as melanoma, head and neck, liver or kidney cancer. The V and J genes are TRBV11-2 and TRBJ2-2, with 8 nucleotides matching TRBD1. The CDR3 is CASSLGTGPGELFF. In DNA form, the CDR3 reads TGTGCCAGCAGCTTAGGGACAGGGCCCGGGGAGCTGTTTTTT.